Listed here are 24 T cell receptor beta chains from one sample, sequenced in a study of graft-versus-host responses after intestinal transplantation. Antigens for these TCRs are unknown. The method was immunoSEQ multiplex PCR; TCRdb's version includes in-frame clones alone and lacks a portion of them. The sample yields about 88,000 clones, roughly 90% seen once. Sequenced here: unstimulated CD4+ T cells sorted from spleen or lymph node cells, sampled before transplant. The receptors derive from a human donor who was the organ donor for an intestinal transplant.

This chain connects TRBV11-3 to TRBJ1-1; tentatively, D is TRBD1 (6 bases). Trimming pared 4 bases from V and 1 base from J, leaving 7 bases between. The CDR3 loop spans 13 amino acids. Germline-derived CDR1 and CDR2 are SGHNT and YENEEA. The CDR3 sequence: CASSSTGNTEAFF. DNA of the CDR3: TGTGCCAGCAGCTCGACAGGGAACACTGAAGCTTTCTTT. Supplemented by reference TRBV11-3 and TRBJ1-1, the full variable domain reads EAGVVQSPRYKIIEKKQPVAFWCNPISGHNTLYWYLQNLGQGPELLIRYENEEAVDDSQLPKDRFSAERLKGVDSTLKIQPAELGDSAVYLCASSSTGNTEAFFGQGTRLTVV.

This clone appeared a single time. This chain joins TRBV28 and TRBJ2-3; D is unclear. Germline assignment: CDR1 MDHEN and CDR2 SYDVKM. This CDR3 contains 14 residues. V was clipped by 4 bases and J by 4 bases, with 12 bases between them. The DNA of the CDR3 is TGTGCCAGCAGTTCCGCGCTTGTTTCAGATACGCAGTATTTT. This encodes CASSSALVSDTQYF.

The gene calls are TRBV7-6 and TRBJ2-1; tentative D call: TRBD1 (5 bases). This CDR3 is built from 14 residues. Trimming took off 1 base at V and 6 bases at J, with 10 bases between the two ends. Germline assignment: CDR1 SGHVS and CDR2 FNYEAQ. The CDR3 reads CASSLGQSVNEQFF. The CDR3 DNA sequence: TGTGCCAGCAGCTTAGGACAGTCGGTCAATGAGCAGTTCTTC.

The CDR3 DNA is TGTGCCAGCAGTTTACGGGGGGGGCTGAACACTGAAGCTTTCTTT. Translating it yields CASSLRGGLNTEAFF. The chain employs TRBV27 and TRBJ1-1, with D possibly matching TRBD1 (6 bases). CDR1 and CDR2 from the germline V gene are MNHEY and SMNVEV (reference sequence). With 2 bases removed from V and 0 bases from J, the gap between germline ends came to 10 bases. The CDR3 totals 15 residues.

This sequence joins TRBV19 and TRBJ1-1, with D uncertain. The CDR3 extends over 15 amino acids. The germline V gene encodes CDR1 LNHDA and CDR2 SQIVND (reference sequence). V was cut by 5 bases and J by 3 bases, with 16 bases left in between. This chain's CDR3 is CASSGKRGLYTEAFF. In nucleotides, the CDR3 is TGTGCCAGTAGTGGAAAGAGAGGTTTGTACACTGAAGCTTTCTTT.

The chain is built from TRBV5-1 and TRBJ1-1, with TRBD1 matching over 7 bases. Germline V CDR1 and CDR2: SGHRS, YFSETQ. The ends lost 4 bases at V and 0 bases at J; junction bases unmatched: 6. The CDR3 is 15 amino acids. CDR3 DNA sequence: TGCGCCAGCAGCCCGAGACAGGGTGTGAACACTGAAGCTTTCTTT. Translating gives CASSPRQGVNTEAFF. Using reference TRBV5-1 and TRBJ1-1 for the parts outside the CDR3, the full variable domain is KAGVTQTPRYLIKTRGQQVTLSCSPISGHRSVSWYQQTPGQGLQFLFEYFSETQRNKGNFPGRFSGRQFSNSRSEMNVSTLELGDSALYLCASSPRQGVNTEAFFGQGTRLTVV.

The V gene is TRBV13, the J gene TRBJ2-5; 8 nucleotides match TRBD2. The trim removed 3 bases at V and 3 bases at J, leaving 9 bases unmatched. CDR3 size: 16 residues. CDR1 and CDR2 from the germline V gene are PRHDT and FYEKMQ (reference sequence). This CDR3 is CASSFSGAEEKETQYF. The CDR3 coding sequence is TGTGCCAGCAGCTTTAGCGGGGCGGAGGAAAAAGAGACCCAGTACTTC.

The chain uses TRBV11-2 and TRBJ2-3; the D gene is possibly TRBD2 (5 bases). The CDR3 runs to 16 residues. Germline V gene data show CDR1 as SGHAT and CDR2 as FQNNGV. With 2 bases removed from V and 0 bases from J, the gap between germline ends came to 12 bases. The CDR3 bases are TGTGCCAGCAGCTTACAGAGGGAGCGGAGCACAGATACGCAGTATTTT. Translation gives CASSLQRERSTDTQYF.

V and J are TRBV7-8 and TRBJ1-5; 7 bases fit TRBD1. This CDR3 is built from 15 residues. The V gene end was trimmed by 1 base and the J gene end by 6 bases; junction bases not matched to a gene: 6. Germline-derived CDR1 and CDR2 are SGHVS and FQNEAQ. The CDR3 coding sequence is TGTGCCAGCAGCTTAGAAGCGACAGGGAGTCAGCCCCAGCATTTT. It encodes CASSLEATGSQPQHF.

The chain links TRBV10-3 to TRBJ1-1, with a possible D match to TRBD1 (6 bases). This CDR3 comprises 14 residues. Germline V gives CDR1 ENHRY, CDR2 SYGVKD. V was trimmed by 7 bases and J by 7 bases, leaving 19 bases between them. CDR3 in amino acids: CAITASETGSEAFF. The CDR3 DNA reads TGTGCCATCACGGCATCGGAAACAGGGAGTGAAGCTTTCTTT.

J is TRBJ1-6 and V is TRBV7-3; TRBD1 matches at 7 bases. Trimming removed 5 bases from V and 0 bases from J; junction bases left unmatched: 19. Germline V gene lookup returns CDR1 SGHTA and CDR2 FQGTGA. The CDR3 runs to 21 residues. CDR3 coding DNA: TGTGCCAGCAGCATAAGGACCCTTCTCCGGGACAGAAGCTCCTATAATTCACCCCTCCACTTT. This sequence encodes CASSIRTLLRDRSSYNSPLHF.

This chain connects TRBV27 to TRBJ2-3, with 7 bases fitting TRBD2. The CDR3 extends over 15 amino acids. The V gene end was trimmed by 6 bases and the J gene end by 0 bases; junction bases not matched to a gene: 6. Germline V gene sequence: CDR1 MNHEY, CDR2 SMNVEV (reference sequence). The CDR3 spells CASRSWRESTDTQYF. The CDR3 bases are TGTGCCAGCAGAAGCTGGCGGGAGAGCACAGATACGCAGTATTTT.

This chain uses TRBV28 with TRBJ2-3; 10 bases map to TRBD2. CDR1 is MDHEN and CDR2 is SYDVKM in the germline V gene. The CDR3 spans 17 residues. Losses at the gene ends were 6 bases for V and 3 bases for J; bases not matched to a gene: 12. This CDR3 reads CASRKASGGGRTDTQYF. For the CDR3, the DNA is TGTGCCAGCAGGAAGGCTAGCGGGGGTGGTAGGACAGATACGCAGTATTTT.

The chain links TRBV11-3 to TRBJ1-4; TRBD1 is a possible D gene (5 bases). CDR3 length equals 16 residues. CDR1 and CDR2 from the germline V gene are SGHNT and YENEEA. Trimming cost V 3 bases and J 8 bases, with 19 bases left between them. CDR3 nucleotides: TGTGCCAGCAGCTTTTCGAGAACCGGGGGAGGAGAAAAACTGTTTTTT. It encodes CASSFSRTGGGEKLFF.

The rearrangement links TRBV5-4 to TRBJ2-3, with D maybe TRBD2 (6 bases). The germline V and J ends were trimmed by 0 bases and 2 bases, with 13 bases remaining between them. This CDR3 comprises 16 residues. Germline values: CDR1 SGHNT, CDR2 YYREEE (reference sequence). CDR3 residues: CASSLEPEGYTDTQYF. CDR3 coding DNA: TGTGCCAGCAGCTTGGAGCCGGAGGGCTACACAGATACGCAGTATTTT.

V usage is TRBV12-5 and J usage is TRBJ2-3; D ambiguous. CDR3 size: 12 residues. V was shortened by 3 bases and J by 6 bases, with 7 bases between the two germline ends. Germline V gene data show CDR1 as LGHNT and CDR2 as FRNRAP. For the CDR3, the DNA is TGTGCTAGTGGTTTCCCTTTTGATACGCAGTATTTT. Residues: CASGFPFDTQYF.

The chain links TRBV5-6 to TRBJ2-5; tentative D call: TRBD1 (6 bases). Germline CDR1 SGHDT, CDR2 YYEEEE. CDR3 size: 13 residues. Trimming removed 1 base from V and 5 bases from J, with 9 bases in between. The CDR3 DNA is TGTGCCAGCAGCTTGACAGGGTGGGAGACCCAGTACTTC. Translated, it gives CASSLTGWETQYF.

This chain uses TRBV5-4 with TRBJ1-1; D might be TRBD1 (5 bases). Trimming shortened V by 2 bases and J by 3 bases, and 14 bases separated the two germline ends. Per germline, CDR1 SGHNT and CDR2 YYREEE (reference sequence). The CDR3 sequence is 15 residues long. CDR3 residues: CASSFSGPADTEAFF. DNA of the CDR3: TGTGCCAGCAGCTTCTCAGGGCCCGCTGACACTGAAGCTTTCTTT.

This chain connects TRBV5-6 to TRBJ2-7, with D possibly being TRBD2 (5 bases). The germline V gene encodes CDR1 SGHDT and CDR2 YYEEEE. The germline V and J ends were trimmed by 0 bases and 2 bases, with 9 bases remaining between them. The CDR3 has 14 residues. The CDR3: CASSLGSGPYEQYF. CDR3 DNA sequence: TGTGCCAGCAGCTTGGGCAGCGGTCCCTACGAGCAGTACTTC. The entire variable domain, with the rest obtained from reference TRBV5-6 and TRBJ2-7, is as follows: DAGVTQSPTHLIKTRGQQVTLRCSPKSGHDTVSWYQQALGQGPQFIFQYYEEEERQRGNFPDRFSGHQFPNYSSELNVNALLLGDSALYLCASSLGSGPYEQYFGPGTRLTVT.

The chain is built from TRBV6-1 and TRBJ2-7, with 11 bases aligning to TRBD2. Unmatched junction bases numbered 10, after V lost 3 bases and J lost 3 bases. Germline CDR1 is MNHNS and CDR2 is SASEGT. The CDR3 consists of 17 residues. DNA of the CDR3: TGTGCCAGCAGTGAGGCGGTGGGAACTAGCGGGAGCTACGAGCAGTACTTC. Amino acid sequence: CASSEAVGTSGSYEQYF.

This sequence joins TRBV7-6 and TRBJ2-5, with 10 positions matching TRBD2. Unmatched junction bases numbered 12, after V lost 6 bases and J lost 2 bases. CDR1 is SGHVS, CDR2 FNYEAQ, per germline. The CDR3 spans 17 residues. CDR3: CASRKHEAGGPQETQYF. For the CDR3, the DNA is TGTGCCAGCAGAAAACATGAAGCGGGAGGGCCGCAAGAGACCCAGTACTTC.

The rearrangement uses TRBV19 and TRBJ2-7; TRBD2 matches 9 bases. Germline V gene data show CDR1 as LNHDA and CDR2 as SQIVND (reference sequence). After removal of 8 bases from V and 6 bases from J, the junction contained 23 bases not matched to a gene. CDR3 length: 18 amino acids. Here the CDR3 DNA reads TGTGCCAGTCCATACGCTCAGAGTGCGGGAGGGTTAGGGACCGAGCAGTACTTC. Amino acid sequence: CASPYAQSAGGLGTEQYF.

The V gene is TRBV12-5, the J gene TRBJ2-7, with TRBD2 as a possible D gene (7 bases). The CDR3 is 18 residues long. V gave up 5 bases and J gave up 3 bases, with 26 bases separating them. Looked up from germline, CDR1 is LGHNT and CDR2 is FRNRAP. The CDR3 here is CASGHRKVGGLTIYEQYF. CDR3 DNA sequence: TGTGCTAGTGGTCACCGCAAGGTCGGGGGGCTTACCATCTACGAGCAGTACTTC.

The J gene is TRBJ2-2, the V gene TRBV19, with 16 bases that match TRBD2. Germline lookup yields CDR1 LNHDA and CDR2 SQIVND (reference sequence). The CDR3 extends over 18 amino acids. Trimming cost V 4 bases and J 6 bases; bases outside gene matches: 8. This CDR3 is CASSTSGLAGGLAGELFF. CDR3 bases: TGTGCCAGTAGTACCTCGGGACTAGCGGGAGGGTTGGCCGGGGAGCTGTTTTTT.